This T cell receptor (beta chain) was profiled in a study of T cell responses to AZD1222 COVID-19 vaccine. Notes on the study in general: Repertoire collection took place solely once the T cell response had peaked. Unmutated variant regions are reportedly the target of nearly half of TCRs that are spike-specific. It was only a handful of AZD1222 recipients who were seropositive at baseline. Most donors were white British and more were female, and clonal diversity was possibly underestimated.

In the case of this clone: Its target is not known.

Trimming stripped 1 base from V and 4 bases from J, with 5 bases between. CDR1 is LGHDT, CDR2 YNNKEL, per germline (reference sequence). The CDR3 length is 13 residues. Assay: immunoSEQ multiplex PCR; the TCRdb copy retains only in-frame clones and omits some. The sample includes 180,000 or so clones, around 90% of them seen just once. The J gene is TRBJ2-1, the V gene TRBV3-1 (or the pseudogene TRBV3-2), with D uncertain. This specimen consisted of peripheral blood, obtained 28 days after the second AZD1222 dose. The clonotype was recovered from an adult who received the AZD1222 COVID-19 vaccine. CDR3 coding DNA: TGTGCCAGCAGCCAAGTAGATTACAATGAGCAGTTCTTC. The encoded protein is CASSQVDYNEQFF.